One and the same sample provided the 31 T cell receptor beta chains below, sequenced in a study of shared clonotypes between healthy human individuals. TCRdb's copy holds only in-frame clones and misses some; the assay was immunoSEQ multiplex PCR. The table records around 1.9 million clones, about 93% of them present only once. The naive CD8 population came from CD45RO-negative cells selected for CCR7, without terminally differentiated effector memory CD45RA+ cells. The source material was naive CD8+ T cells from PBMCs. All receptors derive from a man aged 18 to 35 in good health. Some clones in this sample may be carry-over from other donors' samples.

The V and J genes are TRBV19 and TRBJ1-5, with D unclear. V was pared by 2 bases and J by 0 bases, with 8 bases between. The CDR3 loop spans 15 amino acids. In germline, CDR1 is LNHDA, CDR2 SQIVND (reference sequence). This CDR3 is CASSIPQNSNQPQHF. In nucleotides, the CDR3 is TGTGCCAGTAGTATACCCCAGAATAGCAATCAGCCCCAGCATTTT.

Points on this clone: The same CDR3 arises from other DNA sequences in this sample as well. The chain recombines TRBV25-1 with TRBJ1-1; no reliable D call. Germline loops: CDR1 MGHDK, CDR2 SYGVNS. Trimming stripped 1 base from V and 4 bases from J, with 4 bases between. This CDR3 has 12 residues. Here the CDR3 DNA reads TGTGCCAGCAGTGAATGGGGCACTGAAGCTTTCTTT. Translating gives CASSEWGTEAFF.

This chain uses TRBV7-2 with TRBJ2-7, with 10 bases fitting TRBD1. The junction had 14 bases not matched to a gene; V was cut back by 1 base and J by 2 bases. The V gene's germline CDR1 is SGHTA and CDR2 FQGNSA. The CDR3 extends over 19 amino acids. The CDR3 DNA reads TGTGCCAGCAGCTTAGGATTAGTCTTTGGGACAGGGGATCCCTACGAGCAGTACTTC. Its translation is CASSLGLVFGTGDPYEQYF.

This clone has only one observation. The chain couples TRBV19 to TRBJ2-7; possibly TRBD2 for D (6 bases). CDR1 is LNHDA, CDR2 SQIVND, per germline (reference sequence). V shed 3 bases and J shed 7 bases, with 19 bases lying between them. This CDR3 comprises 15 residues. The CDR3 nucleotides are TGTGCCAGTAGTATGATAGCGACGGGAGCGGAAGAGCAGTACTTC. Its protein product is CASSMIATGAEEQYF. Together with reference TRBV19 and TRBJ2-7, the CDR3 gives the full variable domain: DGGITQSPKYLFRKEGQNVTLSCEQNLNHDAMYWYRQDPGQGLRLIYYSQIVNDFQKGDIAEGYSVSREKKESFPLTVTSAQKNPTAFYLCASSMIATGAEEQYFGPGTRLTVT.

This sequence joins TRBV27 and TRBJ2-7; 8 bases fit TRBD2. The CDR3 has 16 amino acids. After removal of 10 bases from V and 1 base from J, the junction contained 15 bases not matched to a gene. CDR1 MNHEY and CDR2 SMNVEV come from the germline V gene (reference sequence). As DNA, the CDR3 is TGTGCCACCACGGCCTCAAAGGCGGGAGGATCCTACGAGCAGTACTTC. Translating gives CATTASKAGGSYEQYF.

The chain is built from TRBV10-3 and TRBJ2-1, with 12 bases matching TRBD2. Germline loops: CDR1 ENHRY, CDR2 SYGVKD. The CDR3 loop spans 16 amino acids. V was pared by 4 bases and J by 1 base, with 2 bases of the junction left unmatched. The CDR3 bases are TGTGCCATCAGTGTGACTAGCGGGAGTTCCTACAATGAGCAGTTCTTC. Translation: CAISVTSGSSYNEQFF.

The chain couples TRBV11-1 to TRBJ2-3; D gene uncertain. The ends were cut back, 2 bases at V and 0 bases at J, with 6 bases in the middle. Germline CDR1 is SGHAT and CDR2 is FQDESV (reference sequence). There are 14 residues in the CDR3. In nucleotides, the CDR3 is TGTGCCAGCAGCTTATTCTCTAGCACAGATACGCAGTATTTT. It codes for CASSLFSSTDTQYF.

As regards this clone: Other nucleotide sequences from this sample produce the same CDR3. The chain combines TRBV7-9 with TRBJ2-3, with D unclear. Germline values: CDR1 SEHNR, CDR2 FQNEAQ (reference sequence). V gave up 5 bases and J gave up 0 bases, with 6 bases separating them. CDR3 length: 13 amino acids. CDR3 region: CASSPVSTDTQYF. As DNA, the CDR3 is TGTGCCAGCAGCCCCGTGAGCACAGATACGCAGTATTTT.

This clone was detected once. The DNA for the CDR3 is TGTGCCAGCAGCGCGGAGCTTGGGGACCCCCTAGGGCAGTACTTC. Translating gives CASSAELGDPLGQYF. The rearrangement joins TRBV9 to TRBJ2-7; D is tentatively TRBD1 or TRBD2 (5 bases each). V lost 3 bases and J 9 bases, leaving 22 bases between the germline ends. The germline V gene has CDR1 SGDLS and CDR2 YYNGEE. CDR3 length: 15 residues. The full variable domain, with the rest looked up from reference TRBV9 and TRBJ2-7, is DSGVTQTPKHLITATGQRVTLRCSPRSGDLSVYWYQQSLDQGLQFLIQYYNGEERAKGNILERFSAQQFPDLHSELNLSSLELGDSALYFCASSAELGDPLGQYFGPGTRLTVT.

About this clone itself: Since a much larger clone is just one base distant, this may be a read error. Other DNA sequences from this sample encode an identical CDR3 as well. The chain uses TRBV11-2 and TRBJ2-7; no reliable D call. The CDR3 spans 11 residues. The V gene's germline CDR1 is SGHAT and CDR2 FQNNGV. Trimming left V 5 bases short and J 2 bases short, with 4 bases between. In DNA, the CDR3 is TGTGCCAGCAGCGACACCTACGAGCAGTACTTC. Its translation is CASSDTYEQYF.

This sequence joins TRBV4-2 and TRBJ2-5, with 7 positions matching TRBD2. The end of the DNA fits TRBJ2-7 better, so the J call may be wrong. This CDR3 contains 15 residues. CDR1 and CDR2 (germline): LGHNA, YNFKEQ. DNA for the CDR3: TGTGCCAGCAGCCAAGGGGTGGGAGGGACTTACGAGCAGTACTTC. It encodes CASSQGVGGTYEQYF.

The chain has TRBV5-4 and TRBJ1-1; TRBD1 matches 7 bases. Unmatched junction bases numbered 7, after V lost 4 bases and J lost 4 bases. This CDR3 contains 14 residues. CDR1 is SGHNT and CDR2 is YYREEE in the germline V gene (reference sequence). In DNA form, the CDR3 reads TGTGCCAGCAGCGTCCGGGACAGCACCACTGAAGCTTTCTTT. The encoded protein is CASSVRDSTTEAFF.

The J gene is TRBJ2-3, the V gene TRBV18, with D uncertain. The CDR3 totals 15 residues. In germline, CDR1 is KGHSH, CDR2 LQKENI. Trimming took 3 bases from V and 3 from J, leaving 13 bases between them. As DNA, the CDR3 is TGTGCCAGCTCACCCGCGGAGAGCAGGACAGATACGCAGTATTTT. Protein product: CASSPAESRTDTQYF.

Worth noting for this clone: The sample holds other DNA sequences that translate to the same CDR3. The chain joins TRBV4-2 to TRBJ2-7; TRBD2 aligns across 10 bases. The CDR3 is made up of 14 amino acids. Germline CDR1 reads LGHNA; CDR2 reads YNFKEQ. Trimming took 4 bases from V and 3 from J; bases not matched to a gene: 3. The CDR3 coding sequence is TGTGCCAGCAGCCCCGGACTAGCGGACTACGAGCAGTACTTC. This sequence encodes CASSPGLADYEQYF.

The chain uses TRBV15 and TRBJ2-2; 7 bases are shared with TRBD2. The V gene's germline CDR1 is LNHNV and CDR2 YYDKDF (reference sequence). This CDR3 spans 14 amino acids. V lost 6 bases to trimming and J lost 0 bases; unmatched junction nucleotides: 1. The CDR3 region is CATRLAANTGELFF. The CDR3 DNA follows: TGTGCCACCAGGCTAGCGGCGAACACCGGGGAGCTGTTTTTT.

The chain links TRBV7-9 to TRBJ2-5, with D perhaps matching TRBD1 or TRBD2 (5 bases each). V was pared by 5 bases and J by 2 bases, with 12 bases between. CDR1 and CDR2 (germline): SEHNR, FQNEAQ (reference sequence). The CDR3 is 14 amino acids. CDR3 DNA: TGTGCCAGCAGCAACCGGGACGGACAAGAGACCCAGTACTTC. Its translation is CASSNRDGQETQYF.

The chain combines TRBV15 with TRBJ1-2, with 9 bases identical to TRBD1. This CDR3 has 13 residues. V trimming: 1 base; J trimming: 8 bases; junction bases outside the gene matches: 2. The germline gives CDR1 LNHNV, CDR2 YYDKDF (reference sequence). The CDR3 sequence: CATSRGQGGGYTF. CDR3 DNA sequence: TGTGCCACCAGCAGAGGACAGGGGGGCGGCTACACCTTC.

The chain employs TRBV7-9 and TRBJ2-2; 10 bases are shared with TRBD1. V was clipped by 2 bases and J by 6 bases; unmatched bases: 15. Germline-derived CDR1 and CDR2 are SEHNR and FQNEAQ (reference sequence). This CDR3 is 19 amino acids long. In DNA, the CDR3 is TGTGCCAGCAGCTTACTACCCCCGGGACAGGGGAACAACGCCGGGGAGCTGTTTTTT. As protein: CASSLLPPGQGNNAGELFF.

V gene TRBV9 combines with J gene TRBJ2-2, with D hard to call. The germline V and J ends were trimmed by 1 base and 1 base, with 17 bases remaining between them. Germline V gene lookup returns CDR1 SGDLS and CDR2 YYNGEE. The length of the CDR3 is 18 residues. CDR3 amino acids: CASSVSPGELQNTGELFF. The CDR3, as DNA: TGTGCCAGCAGCGTATCCCCAGGAGAACTTCAGAACACCGGGGAGCTGTTTTTT.

This chain connects TRBV28 to TRBJ1-2; D is unclear. Trimming took off 6 bases at V and 4 bases at J, with 12 bases between the two ends. This CDR3 spans 13 amino acids. The germline CDR1 and CDR2 sequences are MDHEN and SYDVKM. For the CDR3, the DNA is TGTGCCAGCAGACCCCATGGTATCTATGGCTACACCTTC. Protein: CASRPHGIYGYTF.

V gene TRBV28 combines with J gene TRBJ2-1; D perhaps matches TRBD2 (6 bases). The CDR3 length is 14 residues. V lost 5 bases to trimming and J lost 10 bases, with 18 bases between them. Germline V gene lookup returns CDR1 MDHEN and CDR2 SYDVKM. In DNA, the CDR3 is TGTGCCAGCAGTCGCCGATCGGGGGAGTTGGAGCAGTTCTTC. Translating gives CASSRRSGELEQFF. The variable domain in full, with the rest retrieved from reference TRBV28 and TRBJ2-1, is DVKVTQSSRYLVKRTGEKVFLECVQDMDHENMFWYRQDPGLGLRLIYFSYDVKMKEKGDIPEGYSVSREKKERFSLILESASTNQTSMYLCASSRRSGELEQFFGPGTRLTVL.

The chain employs TRBV5-1 and TRBJ2-1, with 8 bases lining up with TRBD2. Germline V gene data show CDR1 as SGHRS and CDR2 as YFSETQ. V gave up 0 bases and J gave up 5 bases; unmatched junction bases: 4. The CDR3 loop spans 15 amino acids. The CDR3: CASSLVAGGNNEQFF. The CDR3 bases are TGCGCCAGCAGCTTGGTCGCGGGAGGCAACAATGAGCAGTTCTTC.

CDR3 nucleotides: TGTGCCAGCAGCCATCGGTTTCCCAGCGGGGCCCCCACCGGGGAGCTGTTTTTT. It is translated as CASSHRFPSGAPTGELFF. The V gene is TRBV14, the J gene TRBJ2-2; 7 bases are a match to TRBD2. V shed 3 bases and J 4 bases; nucleotides not matched to a gene: 14. The V gene's germline CDR1 is SGHDN and CDR2 FVKESK. The CDR3 is 18 amino acids.

V gene TRBV28 combines with J gene TRBJ2-5; possible D gene TRBD2, 5 bases. Per germline, CDR1 MDHEN and CDR2 SYDVKM. Trimming cost V 3 bases and J 1 base, with 12 bases left between them. The CDR3 has 15 amino acids. This CDR3 reads CASSFPAEFQETQYF. The CDR3, as DNA: TGTGCCAGCAGTTTCCCAGCGGAGTTCCAAGAGACCCAGTACTTC. Drawing the rest from reference TRBV28 and TRBJ2-5, the complete variable domain is DVKVTQSSRYLVKRTGEKVFLECVQDMDHENMFWYRQDPGLGLRLIYFSYDVKMKEKGDIPEGYSVSREKKERFSLILESASTNQTSMYLCASSFPAEFQETQYFGPGTRLLVL.

The chain uses TRBV11-2 and TRBJ1-5; D is uncertain. Germline values: CDR1 SGHAT, CDR2 FQNNGV. Between the trimmed V and J ends, which lost 5 bases and 4 bases, there was a span of 12 bases. CDR3 length equals 14 residues. CDR3 sequence (DNA): TGTGCCAGCAGCCTGGGATCCTCGAATCAGCCCCAGCATTTT. Translation: CASSLGSSNQPQHF. The whole variable domain, remainder taken from reference TRBV11-2 and TRBJ1-5, is EAGVAQSPRYKIIEKRQSVAFWCNPISGHATLYWYQQILGQGPKLLIQFQNNGVVDDSQLPKDRFSAERLKGVDSTLKIQPAKLEDSAVYLCASSLGSSNQPQHFGDGTRLSIL.

The V gene is TRBV5-4, the J gene TRBJ2-5; TRBD2 is a possible D gene (5 bases). This CDR3 has 17 amino acids. Germline V CDR1 and CDR2: SGHNT, YYREEE (reference sequence). The ends were cut back, 0 bases at V and 3 bases at J, with 18 bases in the middle. The DNA for the CDR3 is TGTGCCAGCAGCTTGGAGGGCCCGGGGTGGGAAGAAGAGACCCAGTACTTC. It is translated as CASSLEGPGWEEETQYF.

The rearrangement joins TRBV28 to TRBJ1-2, with a tentative D call TRBD1 (6 bases). The CDR3 is made up of 16 amino acids. Per the germline V gene, CDR1 is MDHEN and CDR2 is SYDVKM. V dropped 4 bases and J dropped 2 bases, with 17 bases sitting between them. The CDR3 reads CASSSLTGPPNYGYTF. The CDR3 region has the DNA TGTGCCAGCAGTTCCCTGACAGGACCCCCGAACTATGGCTACACCTTC.

The V gene is TRBV28, the J gene TRBJ2-7; D possibly corresponds to TRBD2 (5 bases). Germline V gene lookup returns CDR1 MDHEN and CDR2 SYDVKM. This CDR3 region has 15 residues. V lost 2 bases, J lost 6 bases, and 17 bases lay in between. The CDR3 nucleotides read TGTGCCAGCAGTTTAGTGGCCTCCGGGAAGAGCGAGCAGTACTTC. Translation: CASSLVASGKSEQYF.

The genes are TRBV30 and TRBJ2-2, with D perhaps TRBD2 (6 bases). CDR3 length equals 13 residues. In germline, CDR1 is GTSNPN, CDR2 SVGIG (reference sequence). Trimming stripped 2 bases from V and 5 bases from J, with 9 bases between. CDR3 sequence reads: CAWSPAGTGELFF. The CDR3 DNA reads TGTGCCTGGAGTCCGGCGGGGACCGGGGAGCTGTTTTTT.

This clone appeared a single time. This sequence joins TRBV28 and TRBJ1-1; 9 bases fit TRBD1. Germline V gene lookup returns CDR1 MDHEN and CDR2 SYDVKM. This CDR3 comprises 15 residues. V was pared by 6 bases and J by 4 bases, with 9 bases of the junction left unmatched. Here the CDR3 DNA reads TGTGCCAGCAGACGGCCGGGACAGGGACCCACTGAAGCTTTCTTT. This gives the protein CASRRPGQGPTEAFF. The variable domain in full, completed from reference TRBV28 and TRBJ1-1, reads DVKVTQSSRYLVKRTGEKVFLECVQDMDHENMFWYRQDPGLGLRLIYFSYDVKMKEKGDIPEGYSVSREKKERFSLILESASTNQTSMYLCASRRPGQGPTEAFFGQGTRLTVV.

This chain connects TRBV29-1 to TRBJ2-1; D is uncertain. V was pared by 1 base and J by 7 bases, with 8 bases between. The CDR3 sequence is 12 residues long. Germline CDR1 reads SQVTM; CDR2 reads ANQGSEA. CDR3 sequence: CSVEGGVNEQFF. Written as DNA, the CDR3 is TGCAGCGTTGAAGGGGGTGTGAATGAGCAGTTCTTC.